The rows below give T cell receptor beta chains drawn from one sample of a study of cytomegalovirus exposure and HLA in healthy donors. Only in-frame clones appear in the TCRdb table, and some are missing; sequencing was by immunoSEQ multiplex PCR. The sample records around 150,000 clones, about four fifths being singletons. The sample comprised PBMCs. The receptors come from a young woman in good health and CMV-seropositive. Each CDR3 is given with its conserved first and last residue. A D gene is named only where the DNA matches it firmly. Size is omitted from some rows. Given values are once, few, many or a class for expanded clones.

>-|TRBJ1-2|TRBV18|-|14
CASSPQSGSDGYTF
TGTGCCAGCTCACCACAAAGCGGGTCAGATGGCTACACCTTC
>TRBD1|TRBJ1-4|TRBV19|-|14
CASRGTGVNEKLFF
TGTGCCAGTAGGGGGACAGGCGTTAATGAAAAACTGTTTTTT
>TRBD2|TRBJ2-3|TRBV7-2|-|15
CASSLGGGGTDTQYF
TGTGCCAGCAGCTTAGGCGGGGGGGGCACAGATACGCAGTATTTT
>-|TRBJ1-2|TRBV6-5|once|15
CASSKRGGSNYGYTF
TGTGCCAGCAGTAAGCGGGGGGGCTCTAACTATGGCTACACCTTC
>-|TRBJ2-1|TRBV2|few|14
CASSLQGSYNEQFF
TGTGCCAGCAGCCTACAGGGCTCCTACAATGAGCAGTTCTTC
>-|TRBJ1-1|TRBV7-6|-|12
CASSLSGTEAFF
TGTGCCAGCAGCTTAAGCGGCACTGAAGCTTTCTTT
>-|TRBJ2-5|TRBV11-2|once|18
CASSSYTPLAGRQETQYF
TGTGCCAGCAGCTCTTATACCCCCCTGGCGGGGAGGCAAGAGACCCAGTACTTC
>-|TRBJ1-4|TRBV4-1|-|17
CASSPGGGGTPNEKLFF
TGCGCCAGCAGCCCGGGAGGAGGCGGAACCCCTAATGAAAAACTGTTTTTT
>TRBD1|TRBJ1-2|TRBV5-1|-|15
CASRLVTGVGYGYTF
TGCGCCAGCAGGCTGGTGACAGGGGTCGGCTATGGCTACACCTTC
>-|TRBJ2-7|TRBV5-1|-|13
CASSRGMGDEQYF
TGCGCCAGCAGCAGAGGGATGGGTGACGAGCAGTACTTC
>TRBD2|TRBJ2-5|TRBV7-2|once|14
CASSLVAGEETQYF
TGTGCCAGCAGCTTAGTGGCGGGGGAAGAGACCCAGTACTTC
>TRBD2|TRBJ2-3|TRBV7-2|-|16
CASSLAFSGGLDTQYF
TGTGCCAGCAGCTTAGCGTTCAGCGGGGGCCTGGATACGCAGTATTTT
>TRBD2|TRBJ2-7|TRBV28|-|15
CASSLLLAGAYEQYF
TGTGCCAGCAGTTTATTACTAGCGGGGGCCTACGAGCAGTACTTC
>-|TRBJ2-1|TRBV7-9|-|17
CASSLAQGGSSYNEQFF
TGTGCCAGCAGCTTAGCCCAAGGGGGTAGCTCCTACAATGAGCAGTTCTTC
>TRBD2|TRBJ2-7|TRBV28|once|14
CASSLRGGPYEQYF
TGTGCCAGCAGTTTACGGGGGGGGCCCTACGAGCAGTACTTC
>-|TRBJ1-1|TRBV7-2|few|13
CASSNQGNTEAFF
TGTGCCAGCAGCAACCAGGGGAACACTGAAGCTTTCTTT
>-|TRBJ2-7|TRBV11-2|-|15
CASSLGQRSSYEQYF
TGTGCCAGCAGCTTAGGACAGCGTAGCTCCTACGAGCAGTACTTC
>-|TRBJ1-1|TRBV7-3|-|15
CASSTSQGLNTEAFF
TGTGCCAGCAGCACCTCACAGGGCCTTAACACTGAAGCTTTCTTT
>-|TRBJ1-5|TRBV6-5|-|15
CASSLTSYSNQPQHF
TGTGCCAGCAGTTTGACAAGTTATAGCAATCAGCCCCAGCATTTT
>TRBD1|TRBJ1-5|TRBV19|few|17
CASSIQRQGYSNQPQHF
TGTGCCAGTAGTATTCAACGACAGGGGTATAGCAATCAGCCCCAGCATTTT
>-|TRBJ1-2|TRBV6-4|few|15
CASRGGRGDNYGYTF
TGTGCCAGCCGCGGGGGGCGCGGGGATAACTATGGCTACACCTTC
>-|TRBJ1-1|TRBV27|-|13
CASSFLMNTEAFF
TGTGCCAGCAGTTTCCTAATGAACACTGAAGCTTTCTTT
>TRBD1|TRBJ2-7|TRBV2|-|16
CASRDETGTGAYEQYF
TGTGCCAGCAGGGATGAAACCGGGACAGGGGCGTACGAGCAGTACTTC
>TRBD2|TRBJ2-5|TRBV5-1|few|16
CASSLRLAGREETQYF
TGCGCCAGCAGCTTACGACTAGCGGGGAGGGAAGAGACCCAGTACTTC
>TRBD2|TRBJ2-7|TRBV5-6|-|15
CASSLGAGGAYEQYF
TGTGCCAGCAGCTTGGGGGCGGGGGGGGCCTACGAGCAGTACTTC
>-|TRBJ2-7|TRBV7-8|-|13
CASKLGPAYEQYF
TGTGCCAGCAAGTTGGGGCCGGCCTACGAGCAGTACTTC
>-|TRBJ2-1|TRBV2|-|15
CASSDIAQGQNEQFF
TGTGCCAGCAGTGATATAGCTCAGGGTCAGAATGAGCAGTTCTTC
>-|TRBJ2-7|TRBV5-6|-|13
CASTQRGGFEQYF
TGTGCCAGCACCCAAAGGGGGGGCTTCGAGCAGTACTTC
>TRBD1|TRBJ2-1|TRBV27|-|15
CASSRGDRPGNEQFF
TGTGCCAGCAGTCGTGGGGACAGGCCAGGCAATGAGCAGTTCTTC
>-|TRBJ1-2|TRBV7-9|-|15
CASSLARGTNYGYTF
TGTGCCAGCAGCTTAGCTAGGGGGACTAACTATGGCTACACCTTC
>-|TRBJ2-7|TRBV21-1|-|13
CASRGGIGYEQYF
TGTGCCAGCAGGGGGGGTATTGGCTACGAGCAGTACTTC
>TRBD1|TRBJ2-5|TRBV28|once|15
CASSAADRPGETQYF
TGTGCCAGCAGTGCCGCGGACAGGCCGGGAGAGACCCAGTACTTC
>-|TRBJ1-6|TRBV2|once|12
CAGNREGSPLHF
TGTGCCGGCAACAGGGAGGGTTCACCCCTCCACTTT
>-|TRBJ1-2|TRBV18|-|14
CASSSSTGRGGYTF
TGTGCCAGCTCAAGCTCAACAGGGAGAGGAGGCTACACCTTC
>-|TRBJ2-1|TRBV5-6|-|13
CASTLDRGNEQFF
TGTGCCAGCACCCTAGACCGGGGGAATGAGCAGTTCTTC
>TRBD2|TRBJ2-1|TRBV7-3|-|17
CASSLVGRGGFYNEQFF
TGTGCCAGCAGCTTAGTAGGGCGGGGGGGATTTTACAATGAGCAGTTCTTC
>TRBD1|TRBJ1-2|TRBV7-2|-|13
CASSWAGTASYTF
TGTGCCAGCAGCTGGGCCGGGACAGCTAGCTACACCTTC